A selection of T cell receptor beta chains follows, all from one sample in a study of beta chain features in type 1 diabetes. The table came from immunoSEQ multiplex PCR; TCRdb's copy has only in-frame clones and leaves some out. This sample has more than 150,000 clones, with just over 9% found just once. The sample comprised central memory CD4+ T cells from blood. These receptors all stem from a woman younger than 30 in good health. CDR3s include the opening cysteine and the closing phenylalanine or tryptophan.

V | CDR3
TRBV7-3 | CASSLSGGAYEQYF
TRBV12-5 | CASGQGGTLNEKLFF
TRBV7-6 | CASSLAQGGETQYF
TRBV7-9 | CASSSDRGNTEAFF
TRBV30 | CAWSQDRTYEQYF
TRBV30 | CAWSRPSDEQFF
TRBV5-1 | CASSSGQNTDTQYF
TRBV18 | CASSRDREGYEQYF
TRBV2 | CATSTGNNEQFF
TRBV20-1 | CSAYNTQYF
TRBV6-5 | CASSYKGTADYEQYF
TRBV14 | CASSLGWGDVNEQFF
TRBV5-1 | CASSLNIGSGYTF
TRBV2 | CASATGQGNEKLFF
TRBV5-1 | CASSLGGGYEQYF
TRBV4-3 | CASSPALRSGNTIYF
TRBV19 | CASGRGTGGETQYF
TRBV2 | CASMRWETQYF
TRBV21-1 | CASSTPRGTIYF
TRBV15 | CATSRVQGGSPLHF
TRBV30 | CAWGTGSEQYF
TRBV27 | CARGGVRDYNEQFF
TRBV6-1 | CASSEQAMNTEAFF
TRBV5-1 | CASSIQGAGANVLTF
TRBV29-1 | CSVHSQGAYEQYF
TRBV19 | CASTLGGGEQETQYF
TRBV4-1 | CASRDRGITDTQYF
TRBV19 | CASSGPSTVEGYGYTF
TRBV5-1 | CASSFSATDTQYF
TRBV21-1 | CASSKGDQGNQPQHF
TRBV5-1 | CASSLGGRAAYNEQFF
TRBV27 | CASSLWGGSSYNEQFF
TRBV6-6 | CASSSLGTGQETQYF
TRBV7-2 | CASSPAGDTQYF
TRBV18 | CASSPTGGRYEQYF
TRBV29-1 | CSAASRGADTEAFF
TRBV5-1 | CASSLEWGVGEETQYF
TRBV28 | CASRKGGTSYEQYF
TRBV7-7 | CASGPGTGNRETQYF
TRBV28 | CASSLWGARTNEKLFF
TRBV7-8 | CASSLEQSGGETQYF
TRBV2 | CASTYLSDTQYF
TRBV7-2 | CASSLGPEGEAFF
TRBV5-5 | CASSQTGRNEKLFF
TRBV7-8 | CASSSYSSYEQYF
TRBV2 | CASRTRGAGPEAFF
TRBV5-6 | CASSLASGAYEQYF
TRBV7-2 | CASSPRESSYEQYF
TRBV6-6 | CASRDLQGNYGYTF
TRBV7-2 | CASSLEGLETQYF
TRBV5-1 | CASSLGQNTGELFF
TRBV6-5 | CASSFTRQETQYF
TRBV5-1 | CASSLAYLGGGYNEQFF
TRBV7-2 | CASSSGYGGELFF